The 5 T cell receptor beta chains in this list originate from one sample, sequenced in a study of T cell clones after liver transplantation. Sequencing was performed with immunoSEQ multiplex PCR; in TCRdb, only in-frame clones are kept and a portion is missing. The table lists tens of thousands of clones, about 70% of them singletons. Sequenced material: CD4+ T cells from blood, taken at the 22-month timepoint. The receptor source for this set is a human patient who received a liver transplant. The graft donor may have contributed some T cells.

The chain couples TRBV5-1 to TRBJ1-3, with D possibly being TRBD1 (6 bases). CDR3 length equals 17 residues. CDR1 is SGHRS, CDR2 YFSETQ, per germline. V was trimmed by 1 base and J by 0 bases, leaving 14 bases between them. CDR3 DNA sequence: TGCGCCAGCAGCTTGTCCGGGGGCTTGAGCTCTGGAAACACCATATATTTT. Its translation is CASSLSGGLSSGNTIYF. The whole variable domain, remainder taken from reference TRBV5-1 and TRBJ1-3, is KAGVTQTPRYLIKTRGQQVTLSCSPISGHRSVSWYQQTPGQGLQFLFEYFSETQRNKGNFPGRFSGRQFSNSRSEMNVSTLELGDSALYLCASSLSGGLSSGNTIYFGEGSWLTVV.

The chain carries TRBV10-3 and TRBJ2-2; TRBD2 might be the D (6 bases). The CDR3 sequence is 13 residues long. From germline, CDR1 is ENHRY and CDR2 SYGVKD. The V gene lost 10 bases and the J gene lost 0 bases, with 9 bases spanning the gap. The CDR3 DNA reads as TGTGCCACCGGGACTCCGAACACCGGGGAGCTGTTTTTT. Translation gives CATGTPNTGELFF.

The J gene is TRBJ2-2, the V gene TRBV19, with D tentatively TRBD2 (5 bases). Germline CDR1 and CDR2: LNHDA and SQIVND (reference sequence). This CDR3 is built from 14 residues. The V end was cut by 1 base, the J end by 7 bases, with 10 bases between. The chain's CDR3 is CASSIADGGGELFF. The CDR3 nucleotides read TGTGCCAGTAGTATAGCGGACGGAGGCGGGGAGCTGTTTTTT. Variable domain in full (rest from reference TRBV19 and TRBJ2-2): DGGITQSPKYLFRKEGQNVTLSCEQNLNHDAMYWYRQDPGQGLRLIYYSQIVNDFQKGDIAEGYSVSREKKESFPLTVTSAQKNPTAFYLCASSIADGGGELFFGEGSRLTVL.

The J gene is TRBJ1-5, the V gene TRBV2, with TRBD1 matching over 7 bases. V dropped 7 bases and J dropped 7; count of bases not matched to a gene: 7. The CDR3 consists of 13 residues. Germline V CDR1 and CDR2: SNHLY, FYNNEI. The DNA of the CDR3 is TGTGCCAGCAACGACAGGGTAGGGCAGCCCCAGCATTTT. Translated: CASNDRVGQPQHF.

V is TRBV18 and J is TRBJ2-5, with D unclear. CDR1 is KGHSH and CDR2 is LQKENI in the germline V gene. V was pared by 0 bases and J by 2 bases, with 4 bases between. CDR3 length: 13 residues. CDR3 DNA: TGTGCCAGCTCACCACCAGGGCAAGAGACCCAGTACTTC. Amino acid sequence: CASSPPGQETQYF.